This paragraph covers one T cell receptor beta chain sequence. These data originate in a study of blood T cell repertoires in COVID-19. Study in general: The cDNA or gDNA used as material had been derived from T cells, B-cell-depleted T cells, or PBMCs.

Here immunoSEQ multiplex PCR was the method, and the copy in TCRdb shows in-frame clones only, minus some. The table shows 60,000 to 75,000 clones, with 76% occurring only once. This CDR3 has 14 residues. V was trimmed by 0 bases and J by 0 bases, leaving 9 bases between them. Germline loops: CDR1 GTSNPN, CDR2 SVGIG (reference sequence). The rearrangement joins TRBV30 to TRBJ2-7; D is undetermined. Material for sequencing was peripheral blood. The clonotype was recovered from a woman between 50 and 59 years old with active or convalescent COVID-19. The CDR3 region is CAWSVQYNSYEQYF. Here the CDR3 DNA reads TGTGCCTGGAGTGTTCAGTATAACTCCTACGAGCAGTACTTC.